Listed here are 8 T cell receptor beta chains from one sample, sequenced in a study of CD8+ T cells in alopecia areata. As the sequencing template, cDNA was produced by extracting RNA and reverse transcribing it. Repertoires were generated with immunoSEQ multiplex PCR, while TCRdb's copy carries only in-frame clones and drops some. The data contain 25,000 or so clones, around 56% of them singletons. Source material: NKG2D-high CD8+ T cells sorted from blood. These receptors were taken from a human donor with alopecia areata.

The CDR3 DNA reads TGTGCCAGCAGCTTAGTAGAGGGGATGAACACTGAAGCTTTCTTT. Translated: CASSLVEGMNTEAFF. J is TRBJ1-1 and V is TRBV7-9; a weak D match, TRBD1 (5 bases). The CDR3 covers 15 residues. V lost 1 base, J lost 0 bases, and 9 bases lay in between. Germline V CDR1 and CDR2: SEHNR, FQNEAQ (reference sequence). Complete variable domain (other parts from reference TRBV7-9 and TRBJ1-1): DTGVSQNPRHKITKRGQNVTFRCDPISEHNRLYWYRQTLGQGPEFLTYFQNEAQLEKSRLLSDRFSAERPKGSFSTLEIQRTEQGDSAMYLCASSLVEGMNTEAFFGQGTRLTVV.

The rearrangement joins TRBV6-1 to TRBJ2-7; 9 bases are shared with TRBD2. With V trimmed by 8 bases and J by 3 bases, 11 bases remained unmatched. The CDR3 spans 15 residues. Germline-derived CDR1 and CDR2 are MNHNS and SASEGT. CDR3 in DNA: TGTGCCAGCCTAACGGCGGGAGGGAACCACTACGAGCAGTACTTC. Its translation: CASLTAGGNHYEQYF.

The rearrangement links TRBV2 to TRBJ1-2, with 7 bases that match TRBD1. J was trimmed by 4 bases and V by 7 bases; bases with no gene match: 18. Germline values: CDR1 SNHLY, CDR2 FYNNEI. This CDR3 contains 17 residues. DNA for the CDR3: TGTGCCAGCACGAACCTCGCCGGGCAGGGGGGCTTCTATGGCTACACCTTC. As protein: CASTNLAGQGGFYGYTF.

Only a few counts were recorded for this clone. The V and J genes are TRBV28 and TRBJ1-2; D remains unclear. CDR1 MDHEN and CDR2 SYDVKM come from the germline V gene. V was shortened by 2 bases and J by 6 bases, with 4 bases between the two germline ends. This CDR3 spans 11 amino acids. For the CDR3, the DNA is TGTGCCAGCAGTTTAACAGATGGCTACACCTTC. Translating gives CASSLTDGYTF.

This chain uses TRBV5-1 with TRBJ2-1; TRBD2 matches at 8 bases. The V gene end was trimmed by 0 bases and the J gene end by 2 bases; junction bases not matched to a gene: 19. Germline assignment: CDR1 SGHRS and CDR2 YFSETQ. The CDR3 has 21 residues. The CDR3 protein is CASSLGGFSGIWRRAYNEQFF. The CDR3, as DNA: TGCGCCAGCAGCTTGGGGGGTTTTAGCGGGATATGGAGAAGAGCCTACAATGAGCAGTTCTTC.

This CDR3 reads CATAGLEQFF. The CDR3 DNA reads as TGTGCCACCGCAGGGCTAGAGCAGTTCTTC. V and J are TRBV2 and TRBJ2-1; TRBD1 is a possible D gene (5 bases). The V end lost 10 bases, the J end lost 10 bases, and 11 bases lay between the germline ends. The length of the CDR3 is 10 residues. Germline CDR1 reads SNHLY; CDR2 reads FYNNEI. Combining the CDR3 with reference TRBV2 and TRBJ2-1 gives the whole variable domain EPEVTQTPSHQVTQMGQEVILRCVPISNHLYFYWYRQILGQKVEFLVSFYNNEISEKSEIFDDQFSVERPDGSNFTLKIRSTKLEDSAMYFCATAGLEQFFGPGTRLTVL.

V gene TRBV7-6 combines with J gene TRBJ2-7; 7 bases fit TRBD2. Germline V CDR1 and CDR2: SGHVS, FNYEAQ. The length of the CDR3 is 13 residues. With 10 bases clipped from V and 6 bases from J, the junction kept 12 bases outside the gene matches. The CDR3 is CATSRTSLGEQYF. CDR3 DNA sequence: TGTGCCACCTCCCGGACTAGTCTGGGCGAGCAGTACTTC.

CDR3 sequence: CASSLGQGDTEAFF. For the CDR3, the DNA is TGTGCCAGCAGTTTGGGACAGGGCGACACTGAAGCTTTCTTT. The rearrangement joins TRBV27 to TRBJ1-1, with 9 nucleotides matching TRBD1. The CDR3 runs to 14 residues. The J segment lost 3 bases and the V segment lost 3 bases, leaving 2 bases of the junction unmatched. Germline V lookup: CDR1 MNHEY, CDR2 SMNVEV (reference sequence).